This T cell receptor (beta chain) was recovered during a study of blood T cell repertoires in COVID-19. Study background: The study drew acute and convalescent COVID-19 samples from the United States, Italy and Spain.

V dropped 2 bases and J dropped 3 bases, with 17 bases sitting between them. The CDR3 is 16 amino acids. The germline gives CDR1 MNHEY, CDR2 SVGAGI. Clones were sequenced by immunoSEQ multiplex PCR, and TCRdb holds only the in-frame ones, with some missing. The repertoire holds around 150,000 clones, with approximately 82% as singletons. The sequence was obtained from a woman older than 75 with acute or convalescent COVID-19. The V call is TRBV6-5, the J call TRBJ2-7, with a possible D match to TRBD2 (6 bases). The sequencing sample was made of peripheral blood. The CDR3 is CASSYVGLAHIYEQYF. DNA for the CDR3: TGTGCCAGCAGTTACGTGGGGCTAGCGCATATCTACGAGCAGTACTTC.